These T cell receptor beta chains were read from a single sample in a study of T cell clusters in autoimmune cytopenias. TCRdb derives one entry per CDR3 protein from the multiplex PCR reads, leaving out DNA. This table holds around 2,200 distinct CDR3 sequences. Sequenced: peripheral blood. These receptors were obtained from a human donor with an autoimmune cytopenia or autoimmune hepatitis (not recorded which). CDR3s include the opening cysteine and the closing phenylalanine or tryptophan. A clone size is listed for some rows: how often the clone was seen (once, few, many), or a class if it is expanded.

. TRBJ2-7 TRBV29-1 CSVVWLAGIYEQYF
medium-sized TRBJ2-7 TRBV6-5 CASSYLENYEQYF
medium-sized TRBJ2-1 TRBV6-5 CASSFTISGSEEQFF
medium-sized TRBJ1-5 TRBV6-6 CATQGFGQPQHF
medium-sized TRBJ2-3 TRBV7-9 CASSPAASGLAGVLLPDTQYF
medium-sized TRBJ1-1 TRBV19 CASSQTGVTEAFF
. TRBJ2-7 TRBV20-1 CSARDSSWADLRTQYF
. TRBJ2-5 TRBV20-1 CSARRLSLAEETQYF
. TRBJ1-2 TRBV20-1 CSAPDRGDGYTF
. TRBJ2-3 TRBV29-1 CSVARGSTDTQYF
. TRBJ2-1 TRBV29-1 CSGAGTSGSYEQFF
. TRBJ2-7 TRBV14 CASSQRGLEQYF
medium-sized TRBJ2-2 TRBV6-5 CASSYSINTGELFF
. TRBJ1-5 TRBV6-2/TRBV6-3 CASTEEDYFGPQHF
medium-sized TRBJ2-1 TRBV5-6 CASSRPLHFGGNEQFF
medium-sized TRBJ1-2 TRBV6-1 CASHYRGLNYGYTF
medium-sized TRBJ1-6 TRBV27 CASSGLVGGNSPLHF
. TRBJ1-2 TRBV10-3 CAISESLNRGPLFYGYTF
medium-sized TRBJ1-4 TRBV19 CASSSRTGKEEKLFF
medium-sized TRBJ1-6 TRBV5-6 CASSLEANSPLHF
. TRBJ1-1 TRBV19 CASSIDRNTEAFF
hyperexpanded TRBJ2-3 TRBV4-2 CASSQDTHGEVTDTQYF
medium-sized TRBJ1-5 TRBV6-2/TRBV6-3 CASSKSVGGNQPQHF
medium-sized TRBJ2-1 TRBV6-5 CASSYSLLAGGKGNEQFF
medium-sized TRBJ2-2 TRBV18 CASSRWTSGIDTGELFF
. TRBJ2-5 TRBV6-5 CASRLKETQYF
. TRBJ2-3 TRBV12-3/TRBV12-4 CASSLVASGGTDTQYF
. TRBJ2-4 TRBV6-6 CASSYGADSKNIQYF
medium-sized TRBJ2-7 TRBV6-2/TRBV6-3 CASSYSARTANSYEQYF
medium-sized TRBJ1-2 TRBV19 CASIPTSRAGYGYTF
medium-sized TRBJ2-2 TRBV12-3/TRBV12-4 CASKSTGDTGELFF
. TRBJ2-2 TRBV6-5 CASSYSTSGGAHTGELFF
. TRBJ1-6 TRBV12-3/TRBV12-4 CASSDRGDSPLHF
. TRBJ1-5 TRBV6-5 CATSGRDSNQPQHF
. TRBJ1-5 TRBV12-3/TRBV12-4 CASSESRTHSQPQHF
medium-sized TRBJ1-6 TRBV30 CAWSRPRQAYNSPLHF
. TRBJ2-3 TRBV7-6 CASSLVTSSTDTQYF
. TRBJ2-7 TRBV7-9 CASSPHQDRAPYEQYF
. TRBJ2-3 TRBV4-2 CASSEGTSWADTQYF
. TRBJ2-7 TRBV30 CAWSQNSAYEQYF
. TRBJ2-7 TRBV14 CASSQDFPSYEQYF
medium-sized TRBJ1-1 TRBV29-1 CSVDNRASTEAFF
. TRBJ1-1 TRBV6-5 CASSYGGQGSAFF
. TRBJ1-1 TRBV19 CASRRGTNTEAFF
. TRBJ1-1 TRBV10-3 CAITGGVDTEAFF
. TRBJ1-3 TRBV6-5 CASSPRGYAGNTIYF
. TRBJ2-3 TRBV12-3/TRBV12-4 CASSLGYGTDTQYF
. TRBJ1-6 TRBV30 CAWSVRGTGIYNSPLHF